The sample holds one count of the clone carrying this T cell receptor beta chain. Its antigen remains unidentified. CD45RO-negative CD8 cells positively selected for CCR7 made up the naive population, which excluded terminally differentiated effector memory CD45RA+ cells. Only Caucasian adults living in Nashville, Tennessee made up the donor group. The data stem from a study of shared clonotypes between healthy human individuals. Whole-study results and caveats: Memory subsets had estimated richness that was generally smaller than that of naive subsets.

V lost 6 bases to trimming and J lost 2 bases, with 11 bases between them. The CDR3 runs 14 residues. Germline V gene lookup returns CDR1 LNHDA and CDR2 SQIVND (reference sequence). Study processing details: ImmunoSEQ sequences covered only the junction and lacked quality scores; filtering therefore differed. Profiled with immunoSEQ multiplex PCR; TCRdb holds only in-frame clones, not every one. V, J and clone size are those of that table, while D and trimming were read from the DNA. The sample lists around 2,000,000 clones, approximately 94% seen once, with roughly 1.2% in the top ten. The J gene is TRBJ2-1, the V gene TRBV19; D is possibly TRBD2 (6 bases). Sequencing input: naive CD8+ T cells sorted from blood. This clonotype was obtained from a man between 18 and 29 years old in good health. The CDR3 DNA reads TGTGCCAGTAGCGGGAGAATGACCTACAATGAGCAGTTCTTC. The encoded protein is CASSGRMTYNEQFF.